One sample yielded the 7 T cell receptor beta chains listed below, sequenced in a study of T cell responses to AZD1222 COVID-19 vaccine (dated by TCRdb to the early 2020s). Libraries were built with the immunoSEQ multiplex PCR assay. Not all clones reach the TCRdb copy of this immuneACCESS table, which keeps in-frame sequences only. Checked studies attribute under half of the gap to unresolved V genes and leave the rest unexplained. Across this sample there are about 66,000 clones, with about 80% seen only once. Of the sample, around 3.5% is held by the ten largest clones. The time point label of this sample denotes: about 28 days (+/-7) after the second vaccine dose. Source: peripheral blood, taken 28 days after the second AZD1222 dose. The receptors originated from an adult who received the AZD1222 COVID-19 vaccine.

This sequence joins TRBV5-6 and TRBJ2-7, with 8 bases fitting TRBD1. The J segment lost 3 bases and the V segment lost 4 bases, leaving 12 bases of the junction unmatched. The CDR3 sequence is 16 residues long. Germline V gene data show CDR1 as SGHDT and CDR2 as YYEEEE. CDR3 protein: CASSRVGGTGGYEQYF. DNA for the CDR3: TGTGCCAGCAGCCGGGTGGGCGGGACAGGAGGCTACGAGCAGTACTTC. Supplemented by reference TRBV5-6 and TRBJ2-7, the full variable domain reads DAGVTQSPTHLIKTRGQQVTLRCSPKSGHDTVSWYQQALGQGPQFIFQYYEEEERQRGNFPDRFSGHQFPNYSSELNVNALLLGDSALYLCASSRVGGTGGYEQYFGPGTRLTVT.

V is TRBV19 and J is TRBJ1-3; possibly TRBD1 for D (6 bases). V shed 4 bases and J shed 0 bases, with 16 bases lying between them. Looked up from germline, CDR1 is LNHDA and CDR2 is SQIVND (reference sequence). The CDR3 runs 17 residues. The CDR3 DNA follows: TGTGCCAGTAGTAAGGACAGTGCCCGTTTCTCTGGAAACACCATATATTTT. Protein sequence: CASSKDSARFSGNTIYF.

V is TRBV5-6 and J is TRBJ2-7; a possible D gene is TRBD1 (6 bases). With 0 bases removed from V and 9 bases from J, the gap between germline ends came to 19 bases. CDR3 size: 15 residues. Per the germline V gene, CDR1 is SGHDT and CDR2 is YYEEEE. The CDR3 nucleotides are TGTGCCAGCAGCTTGGCCCATACAGGGTTAAGTCGGCAGTACTTC. As protein: CASSLAHTGLSRQYF.

This rearrangement joins TRBV28 to TRBJ1-2, with 9 bases matching TRBD1. Germline V gene data show CDR1 as MDHEN and CDR2 as SYDVKM. V was pared by 7 bases and J by 8 bases, with 17 bases of the junction left unmatched. There are 16 residues in the CDR3. In DNA form, the CDR3 reads TGTGCCAGCAATCGGTCCGGGACAGGGACCCTCGGGGGCTACACCTTC. This codes for CASNRSGTGTLGGYTF.

This clone was seen just once. The chain carries TRBV6-4 and TRBJ1-3; TRBD1 might be the D (6 bases). The V gene lost 0 bases and the J gene lost 0 bases, with 12 bases spanning the gap. The CDR3 is 17 amino acids. The germline gives CDR1 MRHNA, CDR2 SNTAGT. In nucleotides, the CDR3 is TGTGCCAGCAGTGACTCGTTTGGGGGCCGCTCTGGAAACACCATATATTTT. Residues: CASSDSFGGRSGNTIYF.

The CDR3 region is CASSFLGLAGLTDTQYF. The CDR3 region has the DNA TGTGCCAGCAGTTTCCTTGGACTAGCGGGACTCACAGATACGCAGTATTTT. The chain has TRBV28 and TRBJ2-3; 12 bases agree with TRBD2. The J segment lost 2 bases and the V segment lost 3 bases, leaving 6 bases of the junction unmatched. The V gene's germline CDR1 is MDHEN and CDR2 SYDVKM. This CDR3 has 17 residues.

The rearrangement joins TRBV28 to TRBJ1-2; 7 nucleotides line up with TRBD1. The CDR3 consists of 14 residues. V lost 5 bases and J lost 3; bases outside the gene matches: 6. Germline assignment: CDR1 MDHEN and CDR2 SYDVKM. The CDR3 region has the DNA TGTGCCAGCAGTACCTCAGGGGGGCACTATGGCTACACCTTC. It translates to CASSTSGGHYGYTF.